This TCR beta chain was observed in a study of blood T cell repertoires in COVID-19. For the study at large: From the United States, Italy and Spain came samples of acute and convalescent COVID-19. The cDNA or gDNA used as material had been derived from T cells, B-cell-depleted T cells, or PBMCs.

Original processing methods: Amplification of reference gene primers was used by the study to estimate nucleated cell counts. Profiling relied on immunoSEQ multiplex PCR, and the TCRdb table lists in-frame clones only, not all of them. Clone size and V and J calls were adopted from that table, with D and trimming inferred from the DNA. The repertoire holds roughly 330,000 clones, with approximately 85% as singletons. Germline V gene data show CDR1 as KGHDR and CDR2 as SFDVKD. There are 15 residues in the CDR3. Germline trimming cut 2 bases from V and 3 bases from J; bases unmatched to any gene: 6. Sequencing was done on a sample of peripheral blood. The sequence was obtained from a woman between 50 and 59 years old with acute or convalescent COVID-19. The chain couples TRBV24-1 to TRBJ2-7; 7 bases map to TRBD1. The CDR3 sequence is CATSDSLDRRYEQYF. The CDR3 DNA is TGTGCCACCAGTGATTCCCTGGACAGGCGCTACGAGCAGTACTTC.